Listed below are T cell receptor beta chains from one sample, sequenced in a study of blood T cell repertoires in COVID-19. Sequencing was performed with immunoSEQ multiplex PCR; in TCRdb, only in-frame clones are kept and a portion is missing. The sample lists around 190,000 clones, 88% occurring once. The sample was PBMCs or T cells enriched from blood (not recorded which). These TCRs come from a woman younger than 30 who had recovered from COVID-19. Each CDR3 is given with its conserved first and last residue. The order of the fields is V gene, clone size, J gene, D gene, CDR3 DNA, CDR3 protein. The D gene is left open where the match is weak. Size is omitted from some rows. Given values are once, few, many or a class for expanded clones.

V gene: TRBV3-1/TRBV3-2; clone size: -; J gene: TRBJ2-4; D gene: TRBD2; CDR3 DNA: TGTGCCAGCAGCCACGCTAGCGGGGGGGGAAACATTCAGTACTTC; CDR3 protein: CASSHASGGGNIQYF
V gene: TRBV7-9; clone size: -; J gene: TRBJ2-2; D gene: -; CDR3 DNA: TGTGCCAGCACTCTTGAACGAGGGCTGAACACCGGGGAGCTGTTTTTT; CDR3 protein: CASTLERGLNTGELFF
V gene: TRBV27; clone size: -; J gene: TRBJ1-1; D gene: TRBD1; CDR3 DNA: TGTGCCAGCAGTAGGACAGGGGTCGACACTGAAGCTTTCTTT; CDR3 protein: CASSRTGVDTEAFF
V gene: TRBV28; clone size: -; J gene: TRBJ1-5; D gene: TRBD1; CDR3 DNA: TGTGCCAGCAACCTATTGGGACAGAACAATCAGCCCCAGCATTTT; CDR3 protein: CASNLLGQNNQPQHF
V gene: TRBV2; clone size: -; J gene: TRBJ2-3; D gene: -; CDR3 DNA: TGTGCCAGCAGTCAAACATTAGCGACAGATACGCAGTATTTT; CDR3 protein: CASSQTLATDTQYF
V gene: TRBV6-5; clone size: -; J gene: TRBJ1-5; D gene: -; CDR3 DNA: TGTGCCAGCGCACAGCTTAGCAATCAGCCCCAGCATTTT; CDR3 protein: CASAQLSNQPQHF
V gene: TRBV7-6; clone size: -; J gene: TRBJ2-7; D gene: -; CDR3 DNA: TGTGCCAGCAGCTTAGACAGTGACTACGAGCAGTACTTC; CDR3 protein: CASSLDSDYEQYF
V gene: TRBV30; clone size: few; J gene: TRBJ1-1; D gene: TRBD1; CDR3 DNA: TGTGCCTGGAGTCAGGGACAGGTGAACACTGAAGCTTTCTTT; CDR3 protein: CAWSQGQVNTEAFF
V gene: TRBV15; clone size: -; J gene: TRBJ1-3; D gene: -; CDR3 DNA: TGTGCCACCAGCAGCCCCGGGACACTTGGAAACACCATATATTTT; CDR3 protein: CATSSPGTLGNTIYF
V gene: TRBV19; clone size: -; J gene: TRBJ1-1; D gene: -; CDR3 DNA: TGTGCCAGTAGTATCTGGGGGAGGGCGAACACTGAAGCTTTCTTT; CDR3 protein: CASSIWGRANTEAFF
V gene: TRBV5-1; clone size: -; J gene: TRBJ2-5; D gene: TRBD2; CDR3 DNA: TGCGCCAGCAGCCCGGGACTAGCGGGAGTCCAAGAGACCCAGTACTTC; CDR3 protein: CASSPGLAGVQETQYF
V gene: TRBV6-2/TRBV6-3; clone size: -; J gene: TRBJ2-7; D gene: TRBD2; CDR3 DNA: TGTGCCAGCAGTTACTCGACTAGCCCGGGAACCCCCTACAACGCCTACGAGCAGTACTTC; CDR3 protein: CASSYSTSPGTPYNAYEQYF
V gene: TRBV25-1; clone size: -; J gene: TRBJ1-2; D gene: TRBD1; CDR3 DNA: TGTGCCAGCAGTGACGGGACAGGGGTTGGCTACACCTTC; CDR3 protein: CASSDGTGVGYTF
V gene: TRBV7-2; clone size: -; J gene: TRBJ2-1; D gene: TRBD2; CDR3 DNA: TGTGCCAGCAGCTCGGGACTAGCGGAGAGAGGGACCTACAATGAGCAGTTCTTC; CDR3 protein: CASSSGLAERGTYNEQFF
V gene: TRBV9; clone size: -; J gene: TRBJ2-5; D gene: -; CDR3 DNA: TGTGCCAGCAGCCGAGCGGTCCAAGAGACCCAGTACTTC; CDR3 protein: CASSRAVQETQYF
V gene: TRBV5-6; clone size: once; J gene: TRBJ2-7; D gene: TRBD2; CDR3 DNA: TGTGCCAGCGCAGCGCAAACGGCGGGAGGGCCAAGCGAGCAGTACTTC; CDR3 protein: CASAAQTAGGPSEQYF
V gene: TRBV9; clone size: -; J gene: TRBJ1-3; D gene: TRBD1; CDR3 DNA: TGTGCCAGCAGCGTAGCGCGCAGTGGGACAGGGAGGGGAAACACCATATATTTT; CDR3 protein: CASSVARSGTGRGNTIYF
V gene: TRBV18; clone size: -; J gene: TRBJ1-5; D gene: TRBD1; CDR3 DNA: TGTGCCAGCTCCCCAGGACAGGGCAATCAGCCCCAGCATTTT; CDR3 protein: CASSPGQGNQPQHF
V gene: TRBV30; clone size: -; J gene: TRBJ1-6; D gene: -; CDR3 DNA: TGTGCCTGGAGACTCCGAGGTAACCCCAATCTGGCCCTCCACTTT; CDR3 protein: CAWRLRGNPNLALHF
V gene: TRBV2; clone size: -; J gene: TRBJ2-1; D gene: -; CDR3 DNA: TGTGCCAGCAGGGTCCTAATCGCCAATGAGCAGTTCTTC; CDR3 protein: CASRVLIANEQFF
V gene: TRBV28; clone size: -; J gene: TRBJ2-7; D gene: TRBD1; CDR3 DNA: TGTGCCAGCAGTCTAACAGGGGCCCCGAGCTCCTACGAGCAGTACTTC; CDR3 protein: CASSLTGAPSSYEQYF
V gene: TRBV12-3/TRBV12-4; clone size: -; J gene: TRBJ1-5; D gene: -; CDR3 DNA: TGTGCCAGCAGTTTCGCGGGGGATCAGCCCCAGCATTTT; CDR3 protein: CASSFAGDQPQHF
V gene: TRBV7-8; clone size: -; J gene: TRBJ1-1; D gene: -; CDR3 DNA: TGTGCCAGCAGCTCCCTGGGCGGGGAAGTGTCTTTCTTT; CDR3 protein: CASSSLGGEVSFF
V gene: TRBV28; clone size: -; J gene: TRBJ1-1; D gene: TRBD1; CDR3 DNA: TGTGCCAGCAGTCCGCCGAACGGATGGCAGGGGGTGACTGAAGCTTTCTTT; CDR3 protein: CASSPPNGWQGVTEAFF
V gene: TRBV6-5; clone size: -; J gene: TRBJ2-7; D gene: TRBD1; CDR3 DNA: TGTGCCAGCAGTTGGGACAGGAGCTCCTACGAGCAGTACTTC; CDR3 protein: CASSWDRSSYEQYF
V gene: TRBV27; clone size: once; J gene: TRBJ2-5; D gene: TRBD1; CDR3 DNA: TGTGCCAGCAGTTTACGGGCTCTGGACAGGCGAGGGACCCAGTACTTC; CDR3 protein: CASSLRALDRRGTQYF
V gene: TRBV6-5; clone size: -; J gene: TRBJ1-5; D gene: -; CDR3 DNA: TGTGCCAGCAGTTACTCGGGCCCGAGTCAGCCCCAGCATTTT; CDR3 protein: CASSYSGPSQPQHF
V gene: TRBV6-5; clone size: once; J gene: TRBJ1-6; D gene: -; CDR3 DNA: TGTGCCAGCAGTTACGCCGAGGGCAATTCACCCCTCCACTTT; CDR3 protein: CASSYAEGNSPLHF
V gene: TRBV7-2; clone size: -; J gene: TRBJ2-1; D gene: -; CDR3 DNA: TGTGCCAGCAGCTTAGAGCTTGACTCCAAGCCGGTCTTC; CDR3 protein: CASSLELDSKPVF
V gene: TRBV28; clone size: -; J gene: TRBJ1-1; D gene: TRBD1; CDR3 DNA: TGTGCCAGCAGCTACAGGGGCACTGAAGCTTTCTTT; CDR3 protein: CASSYRGTEAFF
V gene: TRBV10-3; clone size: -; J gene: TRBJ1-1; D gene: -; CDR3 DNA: TGTGCCATCAGATCAGACAGATTGAACACTGAAGCTTTCTTT; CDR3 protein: CAIRSDRLNTEAFF
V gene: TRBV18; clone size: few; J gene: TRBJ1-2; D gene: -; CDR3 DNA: TGTGCCAGCTCACTCGGACAGTCCACTAACTATGGCTACACCTTC; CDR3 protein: CASSLGQSTNYGYTF
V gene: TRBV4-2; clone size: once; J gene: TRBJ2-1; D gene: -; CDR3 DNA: TGTGCCAGCAGCCAAGATTCTGGTGGGCGGGAAGGGGTCTATGAGCAGTTCTTC; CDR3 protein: CASSQDSGGREGVYEQFF
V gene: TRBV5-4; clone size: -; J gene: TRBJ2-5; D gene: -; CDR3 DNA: TGTGCCAGCAGCTTGTTGGGGGCCCAAGAGACCCAGTACTTC; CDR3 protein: CASSLLGAQETQYF
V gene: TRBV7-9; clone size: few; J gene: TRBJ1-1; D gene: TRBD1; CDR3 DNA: TGTGCCAGCAGCCCGGGACAGATCTACACTGAAGCTTTCTTT; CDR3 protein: CASSPGQIYTEAFF
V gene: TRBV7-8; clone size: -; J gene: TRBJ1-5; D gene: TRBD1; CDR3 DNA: TGTGCCAGCAGCTTTGGACAGGCAGATCAGCCCCAGCATTTT; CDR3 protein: CASSFGQADQPQHF
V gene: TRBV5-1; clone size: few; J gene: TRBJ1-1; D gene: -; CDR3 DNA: TGCGCCAGTGGTCTACAGGGAGGGGGTACTGAAGCTTTCTTT; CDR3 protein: CASGLQGGGTEAFF
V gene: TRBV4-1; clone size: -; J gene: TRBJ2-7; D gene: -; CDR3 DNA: TGCGCCAGCAGCCAAGGCCGTATGGAGTACGAGCAGTACTTC; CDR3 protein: CASSQGRMEYEQYF
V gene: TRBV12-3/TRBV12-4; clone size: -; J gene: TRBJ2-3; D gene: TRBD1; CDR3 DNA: TGTGCCAGCCGACAGGGGTTGACAGATACGCAGTATTTT; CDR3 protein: CASRQGLTDTQYF
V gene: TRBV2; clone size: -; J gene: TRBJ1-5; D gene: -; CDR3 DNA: TGTGCCAGCAGGCGGGGGGGACAAGTCAATCAGCCCCAGCATTTT; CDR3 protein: CASRRGGQVNQPQHF
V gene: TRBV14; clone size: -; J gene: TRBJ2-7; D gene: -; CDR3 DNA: TGTGCCAGCAGCCAATTGGGCAGGACCTACGAGCAGTACTTC; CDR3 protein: CASSQLGRTYEQYF
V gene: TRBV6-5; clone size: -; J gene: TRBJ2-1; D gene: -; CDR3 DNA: TGTGCCAGCAGTTACTCTCGGGGATACAATGAGCAGTTCTTC; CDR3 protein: CASSYSRGYNEQFF
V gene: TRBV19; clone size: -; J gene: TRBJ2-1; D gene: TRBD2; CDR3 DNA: TGTGCCAGTAGTATCGGAATAGCGGGAGTCTGGTACAATGAGCAGTTCTTC; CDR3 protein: CASSIGIAGVWYNEQFF
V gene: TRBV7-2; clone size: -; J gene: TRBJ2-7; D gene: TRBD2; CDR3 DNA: TGTGCCAGCAGCTTAGTGGGGCTAGCGGGAGGGGTCGAGCAGTACTTC; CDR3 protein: CASSLVGLAGGVEQYF
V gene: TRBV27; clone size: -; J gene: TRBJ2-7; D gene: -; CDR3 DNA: TGTGCCAGCAGTTCCACCCGAGGGGTAGCGGTCCCCAGTGGGGCCTACGAGCAGTACTTC; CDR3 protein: CASSSTRGVAVPSGAYEQYF
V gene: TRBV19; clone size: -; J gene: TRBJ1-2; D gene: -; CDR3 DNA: TGTGCCAGTACTAGGAGAGGGCTCCCAGACTATGGCTACACCTTC; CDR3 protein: CASTRRGLPDYGYTF
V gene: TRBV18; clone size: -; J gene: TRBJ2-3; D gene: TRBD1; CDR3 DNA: TGTGCCAGCTCACCAGGGACAGGGGGCACAGATACGCAGTATTTT; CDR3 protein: CASSPGTGGTDTQYF
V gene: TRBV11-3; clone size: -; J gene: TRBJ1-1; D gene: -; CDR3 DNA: TGTGCCAGCAGCTTAGGTACGGGGTTTGACACTGAAGCTTTCTTT; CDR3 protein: CASSLGTGFDTEAFF